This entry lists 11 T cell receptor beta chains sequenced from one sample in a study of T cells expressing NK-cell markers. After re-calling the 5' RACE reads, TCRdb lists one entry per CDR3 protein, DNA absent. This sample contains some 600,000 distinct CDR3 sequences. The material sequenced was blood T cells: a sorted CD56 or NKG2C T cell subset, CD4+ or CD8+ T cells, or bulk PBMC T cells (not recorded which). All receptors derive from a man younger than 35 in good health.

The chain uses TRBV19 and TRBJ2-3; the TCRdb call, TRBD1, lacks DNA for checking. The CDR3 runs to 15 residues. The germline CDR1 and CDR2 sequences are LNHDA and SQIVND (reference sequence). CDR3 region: CASSMGADSTDTQYF.

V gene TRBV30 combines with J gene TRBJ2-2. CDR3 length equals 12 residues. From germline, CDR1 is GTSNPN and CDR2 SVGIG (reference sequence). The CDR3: CAWSLAHGELFF.

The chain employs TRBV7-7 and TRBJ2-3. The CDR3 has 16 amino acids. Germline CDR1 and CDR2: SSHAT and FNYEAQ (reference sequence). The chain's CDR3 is CASSFGPGPGTDTQYF.

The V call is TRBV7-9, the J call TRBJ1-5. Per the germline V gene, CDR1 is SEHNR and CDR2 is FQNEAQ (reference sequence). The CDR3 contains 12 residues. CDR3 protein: CASSLAAQPQHF.

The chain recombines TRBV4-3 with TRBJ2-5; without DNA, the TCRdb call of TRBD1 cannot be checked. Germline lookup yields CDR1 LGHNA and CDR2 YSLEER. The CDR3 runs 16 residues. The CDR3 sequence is CASSQDSGAMDQTQYF.

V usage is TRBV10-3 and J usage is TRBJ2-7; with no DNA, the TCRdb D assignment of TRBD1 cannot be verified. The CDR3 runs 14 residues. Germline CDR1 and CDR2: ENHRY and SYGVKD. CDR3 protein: CAIKEGQEGDEQYF.

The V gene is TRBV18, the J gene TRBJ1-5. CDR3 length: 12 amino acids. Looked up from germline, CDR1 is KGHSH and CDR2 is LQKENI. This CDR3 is CASSDSNQPQHF.

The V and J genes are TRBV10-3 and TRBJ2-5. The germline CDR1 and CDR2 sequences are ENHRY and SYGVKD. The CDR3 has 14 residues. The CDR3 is CAISADASPRTQYF.

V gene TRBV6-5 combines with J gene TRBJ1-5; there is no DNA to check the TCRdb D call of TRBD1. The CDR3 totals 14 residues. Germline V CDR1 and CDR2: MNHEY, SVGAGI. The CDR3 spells CASRGQGVFQPQHF.

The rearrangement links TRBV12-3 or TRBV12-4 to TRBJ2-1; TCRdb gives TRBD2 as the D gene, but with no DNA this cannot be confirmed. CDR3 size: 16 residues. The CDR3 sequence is CASSRPSGRAPHEQFF.

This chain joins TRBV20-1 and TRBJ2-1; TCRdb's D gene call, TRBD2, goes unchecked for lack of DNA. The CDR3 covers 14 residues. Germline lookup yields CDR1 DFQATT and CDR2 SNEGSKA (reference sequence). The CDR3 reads CSASPQLAGVEQFF.